Shown below are 13 T cell receptor beta chains from a single sample sequenced in a study of blood T cell repertoires in COVID-19. Generated by immunoSEQ multiplex PCR, the TCRdb table keeps only in-frame clones and is missing some. The sample has 45,000 to 50,000 clones, over 70% seen once. Sample: peripheral blood. Receptors were obtained from a man aged 50-60 years with acute or convalescent COVID-19.

The chain recombines TRBV6-6 with TRBJ1-3; D ambiguous. The CDR3 is 15 residues long. The V gene lost 8 bases and the J gene lost 0 bases, with 14 bases spanning the gap. Germline lookup yields CDR1 MNHNY and CDR2 SVGAGI (reference sequence). CDR3 bases: TGTGCCAGCGTGGAAGACTGGAGCTCTGGAAACACCATATATTTT. Its protein product is CASVEDWSSGNTIYF.

The rearrangement links TRBV19 to TRBJ2-5, with TRBD2 matching 9 bases. J lost 5 bases, V lost 8 bases, and 6 bases had no gene match. This CDR3 is 13 amino acids long. In germline, CDR1 is LNHDA, CDR2 SQIVND (reference sequence). The CDR3 nucleotides read TGTGCCAGTGGCCCTAGCGGGATGGAGACCCAGTACTTC. It translates to CASGPSGMETQYF.

V gene TRBV19 combines with J gene TRBJ1-5; 12 bases are a match to TRBD1. This CDR3 region has 14 residues. The germline CDR1 and CDR2 sequences are LNHDA and SQIVND (reference sequence). The V and J ends lost 6 bases and 6 bases, in that order; junction bases with no gene match: 3. The CDR3 sequence is CASSGTGGPQPQHF. In DNA, the CDR3 is TGTGCCAGTAGCGGGACAGGGGGCCCTCAGCCCCAGCATTTT.

The CDR3 sequence is CASSLEGGAWTDTQYF. The CDR3 coding sequence is TGTGCCAGCAGCTTAGAGGGGGGGGCTTGGACAGATACGCAGTATTTT. The chain links TRBV7-2 to TRBJ2-3; D is possibly TRBD2 (7 bases). Germline CDR1 reads SGHTA; CDR2 reads FQGNSA. CDR3 length: 16 amino acids. The V and J ends lost 1 base and 3 bases respectively, with 14 bases between them.

V and J are TRBV11-2 and TRBJ2-2; 13 bases map to TRBD2. The CDR3 runs to 18 residues. The germline V gene has CDR1 SGHAT and CDR2 FQNNGV. J lost 7 bases, V lost 6 bases, and 14 bases had no gene match. The CDR3 DNA sequence: TGTGCCAGCAGGACGGGCCAACTAGCGGGGGGGCGCAGCGGGGAGCTGTTTTTT. As protein: CASRTGQLAGGRSGELFF. Full variable domain (outside the CDR3, taken from reference TRBV11-2 and TRBJ2-2): EAGVAQSPRYKIIEKRQSVAFWCNPISGHATLYWYQQILGQGPKLLIQFQNNGVVDDSQLPKDRFSAERLKGVDSTLKIQPAKLEDSAVYLCASRTGQLAGGRSGELFFGEGSRLTVL.

The J gene is TRBJ2-5, the V gene TRBV19; perhaps TRBD2 as D (6 bases). Trimming removed 6 bases at V and 5 bases at J, with 13 bases between. Germline V lookup: CDR1 LNHDA, CDR2 SQIVND (reference sequence). This CDR3 comprises 13 residues. The CDR3 sequence is CASRSLATETQYF. CDR3 in DNA: TGTGCCAGTAGATCACTAGCAACCGAGACCCAGTACTTC.

This clone is a singleton in its sample. The chain employs TRBV7-2 and TRBJ2-3, with no clear D. CDR1 SGHTA and CDR2 FQGNSA come from the germline V gene. The CDR3 loop spans 14 amino acids. The V end was cut by 6 bases, the J end by 1 base, with 11 bases between. In DNA form, the CDR3 reads TGTGCCAGCAGTTCGACGGGTCGCACAGATACGCAGTATTTT. Translated: CASSSTGRTDTQYF.

The chain carries TRBV5-1 and TRBJ2-5; possible D gene TRBD2, 6 bases. CDR1 and CDR2 (germline): SGHRS, YFSETQ. The CDR3 is 14 residues long. Trimming took off 0 bases at V and 5 bases at J, with 11 bases between the two ends. CDR3 loop: CASSLAGRLETQYF. The CDR3 DNA reads as TGCGCCAGCAGCTTGGCAGGGAGGTTGGAGACCCAGTACTTC.

The V call is TRBV7-8, the J call TRBJ2-7, with no clear D. V lost 5 bases to trimming and J lost 3 bases, with 17 bases between them. Germline V lookup: CDR1 SGHVS, CDR2 FQNEAQ. The CDR3 covers 15 residues. The CDR3 is CASSPRWSGLYEQYF. The CDR3 DNA sequence: TGTGCCAGCAGCCCCCGTTGGTCCGGTCTCTACGAGCAGTACTTC.

The rearrangement joins TRBV4-3 to TRBJ1-5; D is ambiguous. The CDR3 is 15 amino acids. The V and J ends lost 4 bases and 0 bases respectively, with 10 bases between them. CDR1 is LGHNA and CDR2 is YSLEER in the germline V gene. The CDR3 bases are TGCGCCAGCAGCCGCGGACTGGATAGCAATCAGCCCCAGCATTTT. It specifies CASSRGLDSNQPQHF.

This sequence joins TRBV29-1 and TRBJ2-5; 7 bases line up with TRBD1. With V trimmed by 4 bases and J by 5 bases, 10 bases remained unmatched. The CDR3 runs 14 residues. CDR1 and CDR2 (germline): SQVTM, ANQGSEA. The CDR3 loop is CSVGEGAAVETQYF. In DNA, the CDR3 is TGCAGCGTTGGAGAGGGGGCAGCTGTGGAGACCCAGTACTTC.

The rearrangement uses TRBV7-9 and TRBJ1-2; D is undetermined. Germline loops: CDR1 SEHNR, CDR2 FQNEAQ (reference sequence). The CDR3 is 13 residues long. V was cut by 2 bases and J by 8 bases, with 12 bases left in between. The CDR3 loop is CASSLPGLEGYTF. CDR3 bases: TGTGCCAGCAGCTTACCGGGTTTGGAGGGCTACACCTTC.

V usage is TRBV5-1 and J usage is TRBJ2-1; D gene unclear. With 8 bases removed from V and 6 bases from J, the gap between germline ends came to 9 bases. This CDR3 spans 11 amino acids. Germline V gene data show CDR1 as SGHRS and CDR2 as YFSETQ. CDR3 sequence (DNA): TGCGCCAGTACCATGAGCAATGAGCAGTTCTTC. Its translation: CASTMSNEQFF.